This TCR beta chain derives from a study of control samples from healthy donors and cancer patients. The length of the CDR3 is 15 residues. Germline CDR1 is MNHEY and CDR2 is SVGAGI. Sequenced by immunoSEQ multiplex PCR; TCRdb stores in-frame clones only, minus some. The profile shows 350,000 to 450,000 clones, 90% of them singletons. To note about this clone: A junction boundary mismatches the germline segment, possibly from a read error.

The specimen was PBMCs. The gene calls are TRBV6-5 and TRBJ1-6; TRBD1 agrees at 9 bases. The origin of this receptor is a man in his forties with head and neck cancer. The CDR3 region has the DNA TGTGCCAGCAGTTCTGGGACAGGGAGTAATTCACCCCCCCACTTT. Its protein product is CASSSGTGSNSPPHF.